This TCR beta chain was identified during a study of T-cell memory formation after mild COVID-19. At the level of the study: Clustering of TCRs was largely donor specific. Broader study findings: Second-wave clones that peaked on day 37 lacked confirmed SARS-CoV-2 specificity. The study found balanced CD4/CD8 in clones contracting day 15 to 85 and a CD4+ lean in later expanders.

TCR alpha and TCR beta cDNA libraries carrying sample barcodes and UMIs were produced by 5'RACE using constant-segment primers. TCRdb passed the 5' RACE reads through MiXCR, listing each CDR3 protein once. Altogether some 410,000 distinct CDR3 sequences are present, around a quarter being singletons, with the ten largest covering approximately 14%. Comment on this clonotype: The antigen is undetermined.

The CDR3 runs 14 residues. The J segment lost 6 bases and the V segment lost 6 bases, leaving 10 bases of the junction unmatched. Germline CDR1 and CDR2: MNHEY and SMNVEV (reference sequence). The chain joins TRBV27 to TRBJ1-2; 7 nucleotides align to TRBD1. Sequencing was done on a sample of PBMCs or a T cell subset sorted from them (not recorded which). The receptor's source is an adult woman who had mild COVID-19 (a few samples of this study predate the infection). Cell type and time point are not known. This chain's CDR3 is CASSTDRTFNGYTF. Here the CDR3 DNA reads TGTGCCAGCAGCACGGACAGGACCTTCAATGGCTACACCTTC.